This passage covers 28 T cell receptor beta chains from one sample sequenced in a study of shared clonotypes between healthy human individuals. Assay: immunoSEQ multiplex PCR; the TCRdb copy retains only in-frame clones and omits some. This table has around 990,000 clones, 70% to 85% appearing once. The sample comprised memory CD4+ T cells from PBMCs. Subset here: CD45RA-negative fraction. The receptors originated from a man between 18 and 29 years old in good health. Some clones in this sample may be carry-over from other donors' samples.

To note about this clone: This sample also contains other DNA sequences that code for the same CDR3. The chain uses TRBV6-5 and TRBJ2-5; 7 bases agree with TRBD2. Germline assignment: CDR1 MNHEY and CDR2 SVGAGI. J lost 5 bases, V lost 0 bases, and 3 bases had no gene match. The CDR3 length is 14 residues. The CDR3 spells CASSYSGGLETQYF. In DNA, the CDR3 is TGTGCCAGCAGTTACTCCGGGGGGTTGGAGACCCAGTACTTC.

This clone turned up a few times. The V call is TRBV30, the J call TRBJ2-1; TRBD2 agrees at 14 bases. This CDR3 spans 16 amino acids. V gave up 0 bases and J gave up 10 bases; unmatched junction bases: 8. Germline V CDR1 and CDR2: GTSNPN, SVGIG (reference sequence). Here the CDR3 reads CAWSVLGLAGGGEQFF. CDR3 coding DNA: TGTGCCTGGAGTGTCCTCGGACTAGCGGGAGGCGGGGAGCAGTTCTTC.

The chain recombines TRBV15 with TRBJ2-7; 9 nucleotides align to TRBD1. Germline CDR1 reads LNHNV; CDR2 reads YYDKDF (reference sequence). This CDR3 region has 15 residues. Unmatched junction bases numbered 6, after V lost 2 bases and J lost 4 bases. The CDR3 nucleotides are TGTGCCACCAGCAGACCCGGGACAGGGAAGTACGAGCAGTACTTC. It translates to CATSRPGTGKYEQYF.

The chain is built from TRBV6-5 and TRBJ1-1; D gene uncertain. With 5 bases removed from V and 4 bases from J, the gap between germline ends came to 8 bases. The germline gives CDR1 MNHEY, CDR2 SVGAGI. The CDR3 covers 12 residues. The chain's CDR3 is CASSPHGTEAFF. CDR3 sequence (DNA): TGTGCCAGCAGTCCCCACGGCACTGAAGCTTTCTTT.

This sequence joins TRBV5-6 and TRBJ2-1; no firm D call. Trimming shortened V by 3 bases and J by 6 bases, and 16 bases separated the two germline ends. Germline V lookup: CDR1 SGHDT, CDR2 YYEEEE. The CDR3 is 15 residues long. CDR3 in amino acids: CASSSFRSGANEQFF. The CDR3 DNA reads TGTGCCAGCAGCTCCTTCCGGTCAGGTGCCAATGAGCAGTTCTTC.

The rearrangement joins TRBV2 to TRBJ1-4, with TRBD1 matching 7 bases. This CDR3 is built from 17 residues. CDR1 is SNHLY and CDR2 is FYNNEI in the germline V gene. Trimming removed 5 bases from V and 0 bases from J; junction bases left unmatched: 9. CDR3: CASSLRGREATNEKLFF. In DNA, the CDR3 is TGTGCCAGCAGTTTGAGGGGGCGCGAGGCAACTAATGAAAAACTGTTTTTT.

V gene TRBV7-9 combines with J gene TRBJ2-7, with TRBD2 matching over 13 bases. The V segment lost 4 bases and the J segment 1 base; nucleotides outside the gene matches: 4. The germline V gene has CDR1 SEHNR and CDR2 FQNEAQ (reference sequence). CDR3 length equals 16 residues. The CDR3 is CASSSTSGRLSYEQYF. The CDR3 nucleotides read TGTGCCAGCAGCTCGACTAGCGGGAGGTTATCCTACGAGCAGTACTTC.

This rearrangement joins TRBV5-1 to TRBJ2-7; possible D gene TRBD1, 5 bases. The V and J ends lost 0 bases and 2 bases respectively, with 12 bases between them. The CDR3 totals 15 residues. Germline CDR1 is SGHRS and CDR2 is YFSETQ. CDR3 sequence reads: CASSLAQGPPYEQYF. The CDR3 DNA reads as TGCGCCAGCAGCTTGGCTCAGGGTCCCCCCTACGAGCAGTACTTC.

The V and J genes are TRBV7-9 and TRBJ2-3; D may be TRBD1 (6 bases). CDR1 SEHNR and CDR2 FQNEAQ come from the germline V gene (reference sequence). CDR3 length equals 15 residues. V lost 2 bases and J lost 7, with 16 bases in between. The CDR3 is CASSLSARGTNTQYF. For the CDR3, the DNA is TGTGCCAGCAGCTTATCGGCCAGGGGAACAAATACGCAGTATTTT.

This chain connects TRBV5-4 to TRBJ1-2; no clear D gene. The CDR3 is 15 amino acids. Germline V gives CDR1 SGHNT, CDR2 YYREEE (reference sequence). V was shortened by 0 bases and J by 2 bases, with 11 bases between the two germline ends. As DNA, the CDR3 is TGTGCCAGCAGCTTGGTTAGCGGTCAGAACTATGGCTACACCTTC. Translating it yields CASSLVSGQNYGYTF.

With respect to this clone: This may arise from a read error, as a much more abundant clone is one base away. V is TRBV6-5 and J is TRBJ2-2, with TRBD1 matching 7 bases. CDR1 and CDR2 (germline): MNHEY, SVGAGI. The CDR3 is 13 residues long. CDR3 sequence: CASSTGDAGEPFF. As DNA, the CDR3 is TGTGCCAGCAGCACAGGGGACGCCGGGGAGCCGTTTTTT.

Written as DNA, the CDR3 is TGTGCCAGCTCACCAATGCTTGACACCGGGGAGCTGTTTTTT. Encoded protein: CASSPMLDTGELFF. The chain has TRBV18 and TRBJ2-2; D call uncertain. Trimming took 2 bases from V and 3 from J, leaving 7 bases between them. Germline values: CDR1 KGHSH, CDR2 LQKENI. The CDR3 is made up of 14 amino acids.

J is TRBJ2-3 and V is TRBV29-1; D possibly corresponds to TRBD1 (6 bases). The length of the CDR3 is 12 residues. Germline-derived CDR1 and CDR2 are SQVTM and ANQGSEA. V lost 5 bases and J lost 4, with 10 bases in between. In nucleotides, the CDR3 is TGCAGCGTTTCCAGGGGCCCAGATACGCAGTATTTT. It translates to CSVSRGPDTQYF.

The CDR3 DNA reads TGTGCCAGCAGCTTGACAGGTGGAGCCGAAAAACTGTTTTTT. This codes for CASSLTGGAEKLFF. The chain combines TRBV7-9 with TRBJ1-4; D may be TRBD1 (6 bases). The CDR3 sequence is 14 residues long. CDR1 and CDR2 (germline): SEHNR, FQNEAQ (reference sequence). V was cut by 3 bases and J by 8 bases, with 13 bases left in between.

CDR3 sequence reads: CASSPSRGGDEKLFF. CDR3 nucleotides: TGTGCCAGCAGCCCGTCGAGAGGGGGCGATGAAAAACTGTTTTTT. V and J are TRBV4-2 and TRBJ1-4, with 7 bases fitting TRBD1. CDR3 size: 15 residues. Germline CDR1 is LGHNA and CDR2 is YNFKEQ. The V gene end was trimmed by 4 bases and the J gene end by 6 bases; junction bases not matched to a gene: 8.

The J gene is TRBJ2-3, the V gene TRBV7-3; either TRBD1 or TRBD2 may fit D (5 bases each). The CDR3 has 15 residues. V lost 5 bases and J lost 4, with 16 bases in between. Germline-derived CDR1 and CDR2 are SGHTA and FQGTGA. CDR3 DNA sequence: TGTGCCAGCAGCCCTCGGGGCATCAGACCAGATACGCAGTATTTT. It encodes CASSPRGIRPDTQYF.

The J gene is TRBJ2-7, the V gene TRBV11-3; 11 bases are shared with TRBD2. This CDR3 comprises 16 residues. Germline CDR1 and CDR2: SGHNT and YENEEA. V shed 1 base, J shed 2 bases, and the junction held 4 bases outside the gene matches. In DNA form, the CDR3 reads TGTGCCAGCAGCTTAGTAGGACTAGCGGGCGCCTACGAGCAGTACTTC. Its protein is CASSLVGLAGAYEQYF.

V and J are TRBV7-3 and TRBJ1-1; D gene ambiguous. V was trimmed by 2 bases and J by 2 bases, leaving 6 bases between them. The V gene's germline CDR1 is SGHTA and CDR2 FQGTGA. The CDR3 loop spans 13 amino acids. CDR3: CASSLEVNTEAFF. Here the CDR3 DNA reads TGTGCCAGCAGCTTAGAGGTCAACACTGAAGCTTTCTTT.

There are a few counts of this clone. The J gene is TRBJ2-7, the V gene TRBV5-1, with 11 bases identical to TRBD2. Germline CDR1 SGHRS, CDR2 YFSETQ. The CDR3 covers 17 residues. V lost 0 bases, J lost 4 bases, and 9 bases stayed unmatched. Here the CDR3 reads CASSLGLGTSGIYEQYF. The CDR3, as DNA: TGCGCCAGCAGCTTGGGTCTGGGGACTAGCGGTATATACGAGCAGTACTTC.

Details on this clone: The same CDR3 arises from other DNA sequences in this sample as well. V is TRBV28 and J is TRBJ1-2, with TRBD1 matching over 8 bases. This CDR3 region has 12 residues. V was pared by 6 bases and J by 6 bases, with 3 bases of the junction left unmatched. CDR1 MDHEN and CDR2 SYDVKM come from the germline V gene. In DNA form, the CDR3 reads TGTGCCAGCAGCTCGACAGGGGATGGCTACACCTTC. Residues: CASSSTGDGYTF.

This clone came up once. The chain recombines TRBV7-9 with TRBJ2-1; 7 nucleotides align to TRBD2. J lost 1 base, V lost 5 bases, and 5 bases had no gene match. CDR1 and CDR2 (germline): SEHNR, FQNEAQ (reference sequence). The CDR3 has 15 amino acids. In nucleotides, the CDR3 is TGTGCCAGCAGCCCGACCGGGGGGTCCTACAATGAGCAGTTCTTC. It is translated as CASSPTGGSYNEQFF.

With respect to this clone: The same CDR3 is also encoded by other DNA sequences in this sample. The chain couples TRBV28 to TRBJ1-4; D not resolved. The CDR3 length is 13 residues. Germline CDR1 is MDHEN and CDR2 is SYDVKM. The germline V and J ends were trimmed by 6 bases and 7 bases, with 12 bases remaining between them. The CDR3 DNA reads as TGTGCCAGCAGCCCAGGTGGCCTTGAAAAACTGTTTTTT. The encoded protein is CASSPGGLEKLFF.

V and J are TRBV18 and TRBJ1-1; 11 bases fit TRBD1. The germline gives CDR1 KGHSH, CDR2 LQKENI. J was trimmed by 2 bases and V by 4 bases; bases with no gene match: 3. The CDR3 loop spans 15 amino acids. CDR3 protein: CASSRGQGGNTEAFF. The CDR3 coding sequence is TGTGCCAGCTCACGGGGACAGGGGGGTAACACTGAAGCTTTCTTT.

The rearrangement joins TRBV30 to TRBJ2-5, with TRBD2 as a possible D gene (7 bases). This CDR3 comprises 15 residues. CDR1 is GTSNPN, CDR2 SVGIG, per germline (reference sequence). The germline V and J ends were trimmed by 1 base and 4 bases, with 16 bases remaining between them. The CDR3 sequence is CAWSAGGGHAETQYF. CDR3 coding DNA: TGTGCCTGGAGTGCGGGCGGGGGCCACGCAGAGACCCAGTACTTC. Full variable domain (outside the CDR3, taken from reference TRBV30 and TRBJ2-5): SQTIHQWPATLVQPVGSPLSLECTVEGTSNPNLYWYRQAAGRGLQLLFYSVGIGQISSEVPQNLSASRPQDRQFILSSKKLLLSDSGFYLCAWSAGGGHAETQYFGPGTRLLVL.

V and J are TRBV7-2 and TRBJ2-1; the D is unclear. This CDR3 has 15 amino acids. The V end lost 3 bases, the J end lost 5 bases, and 14 bases lay between the germline ends. Per germline, CDR1 SGHTA and CDR2 FQGNSA. The chain's CDR3 is CASSFPRFLNNEQFF. The DNA for the CDR3 is TGTGCCAGCAGCTTCCCCAGGTTCTTAAACAATGAGCAGTTCTTC. Full variable domain (remainder filled in from reference TRBV7-2 and TRBJ2-1): GAGVSQSPSNKVTEKGKDVELRCDPISGHTALYWYRQSLGQGLEFLIYFQGNSAPDKSGLPSDRFSAERTGGSVSTLTIQRTQQEDSAVYLCASSFPRFLNNEQFFGPGTRLTVL.

This clone showed up just a few times. The chain carries TRBV7-8 and TRBJ1-1, with D hard to call. Deletions cut 0 bases from V and 1 base from J, with 9 bases between. This CDR3 contains 15 residues. CDR1 SGHVS and CDR2 FQNEAQ come from the germline V gene. CDR3 coding DNA: TGTGCCAGCAGCTTAGCGGCCCCAGCGAACACTGAAGCTTTCTTT. It encodes CASSLAAPANTEAFF.

The chain is built from TRBV5-6 and TRBJ1-2; tentative D call: TRBD1 (6 bases). Deletions cut 4 bases from V and 4 bases from J, with 11 bases between. Germline V CDR1 and CDR2: SGHDT, YYEEEE. The CDR3 loop spans 13 amino acids. The CDR3, as DNA: TGTGCCAGCAGCCTGGACAGAGCCTATGGCTACACCTTC. Its translation is CASSLDRAYGYTF.

The DNA for the CDR3 is TGTGCCAGCAGTTACCGATCGGCCAACGTCCTGACTTTC. Protein sequence: CASSYRSANVLTF. The chain couples TRBV6-5 to TRBJ2-6, with D hard to call. Germline-derived CDR1 and CDR2 are MNHEY and SVGAGI. The V and J ends lost 2 bases and 6 bases respectively, with 5 bases between them. The CDR3 runs 13 residues.